These T cell receptor beta chains were read from a single sample in a study of blood T cell repertoires in COVID-19. Measured with immunoSEQ multiplex PCR; TCRdb has only the in-frame clones, and not every one. The sample holds about 240,000 clones, around 82% seen once. Material: PBMCs or T cells enriched from blood (not recorded which). The receptors originated from a woman aged 40 to 50 who had been exposed to COVID-19. Both conserved end residues are part of each CDR3. The D gene is left open where the match is weak. Part of the rows lack a size; the others show once, few, many or a class for expanded clones.

NA	TRBV18	TRBJ2-2	TRBD2	TGTGCCAGCTCACCATGGGACGGCGGGGGAGTGAACACCGGGGAGCTGTTTTTT	CASSPWDGGGVNTGELFF
NA	TRBV2	TRBJ2-7	TRBD1	TGTGCCAGCAATTCGGGGACAGGGGGCTACGAGCAGTACTTC	CASNSGTGGYEQYF
NA	TRBV18	TRBJ1-5	NA	TGTGCCAGCTCACCAGGGACAAGCGGCAATCAGCCCCAGCATTTT	CASSPGTSGNQPQHF
NA	TRBV30	TRBJ2-3	NA	TGTGCCTGGAGTCCCACCCGGGGGACCCCTAGCACAGATACGCAGTATTTT	CAWSPTRGTPSTDTQYF
NA	TRBV7-2	TRBJ2-3	TRBD2	TGTGCCAGCAGCCCCTACTTAGCGGGGGGCCGTGATACGCAGTATTTT	CASSPYLAGGRDTQYF
NA	TRBV10-3	TRBJ1-1	TRBD1	TGTGCCATCAGGGGGGACAGTGAAGCTTTCTTT	CAIRGDSEAFF
once	TRBV5-1	TRBJ2-1	NA	TGCGCCAGCAGCTTTGTATATGGGCGGGACAGCAGCTCCTACAATGAGCAGTTCTTC	CASSFVYGRDSSSYNEQFF
NA	TRBV18	TRBJ2-6	NA	TGTGCCAGCTCACTCGGAGTCGAGGGGGCCAACGTCCTGACTTTC	CASSLGVEGANVLTF
NA	TRBV10-3	TRBJ1-1	NA	TGTGCCATCAGTGATAGTCGCTCCTCGAACACTGAAGCTTTCTTT	CAISDSRSSNTEAFF
NA	TRBV19	TRBJ1-5	TRBD1	TGTGCCAGTAGTATCCGCCCGGGACAGGAGGAAGATCAGCCCCAGCATTTT	CASSIRPGQEEDQPQHF
once	TRBV4-3	TRBJ2-7	TRBD2	TGCGCCAGCAGCCAAGCAAGCGGGGGGGCTACCTACGAGCAGTACTTC	CASSQASGGATYEQYF
once	TRBV7-6	TRBJ2-3	TRBD1	TGTGCCAGCAGCTCGGGACAGGGGGCGCGTTCCGATACGCAGTATTTT	CASSSGQGARSDTQYF
NA	TRBV11-3	TRBJ2-7	NA	TGTGCCAGCAGCTTACAGGGGTACGAGCAGTACTTC	CASSLQGYEQYF
NA	TRBV5-6	TRBJ2-3	NA	TGTGCCAGCAGCTTGGCCTGGGGCCCAAGCACAGATACGCAGTATTTT	CASSLAWGPSTDTQYF
NA	TRBV19	TRBJ2-5	NA	TGTGCCAGTAGTATAGGGGCCGCACGAGAGACCCAGTACTTC	CASSIGAARETQYF
NA	TRBV7-6	TRBJ2-3	NA	TGTGCCAGCAGCCTGGGGCTTAGCACAGATACGCAGTATTTT	CASSLGLSTDTQYF
NA	TRBV9	TRBJ2-1	NA	TGTGCCAGCAGCGTAGAGTTGGCTAGCGATGAGCAGTTCTTC	CASSVELASDEQFF
NA	TRBV19	TRBJ1-1	TRBD1	TGTGCCAGTAGTAGAAGCCGGGACAGACGAACGATTGAAGCTTTCTTT	CASSRSRDRRTIEAFF
NA	TRBV7-3	TRBJ2-7	NA	TGTGCCAGCAGCTTGCAGGGGGGTTACTACGAGCAGTACTTC	CASSLQGGYYEQYF
NA	TRBV28	TRBJ2-1	NA	TGTGCCAGCAGTCCCCGGCCCGGGACACCGGACTACAATGAGCAGTTCTTC	CASSPRPGTPDYNEQFF
NA	TRBV6-2/TRBV6-3	TRBJ2-3	TRBD1	TGTGCCAGCAGTTACTCGAGGGGGCCCAGGTCAACGCAGTATTTT	CASSYSRGPRSTQYF
once	TRBV6-1	TRBJ1-2	NA	TGTGCCAGCAGTGATACTATTCAGGGAACCTATGGCTACACCTTC	CASSDTIQGTYGYTF
NA	TRBV6-5	TRBJ1-2	TRBD1	TGTGCCAGCAGTCGAACGCGACAGGGGAACTATGGCTACACCTTC	CASSRTRQGNYGYTF
once	TRBV6-5	TRBJ2-1	NA	TGTGCCAGCAGTTTGGAGACTGAGCAGTTCTTC	CASSLETEQFF
NA	TRBV28	TRBJ1-1	NA	TGTGCCAGCAGTTTGGGGAGTCAGAAAGCTTTCTTT	CASSLGSQKAFF
NA	TRBV28	TRBJ1-4	NA	TGTGCCAGCAGCCTACGGAGGCTGAGTGAAAAACTGTTTTTT	CASSLRRLSEKLFF
NA	TRBV28	TRBJ1-2	NA	TGTGCCAGTCTGGCGGGGCCTCAGAGCTATGGCTACACCTTC	CASLAGPQSYGYTF
NA	TRBV10-3	TRBJ1-2	TRBD1	TGTGCCATCAGTCCGGGACAGGGACCCTATGGCTACACCTTC	CAISPGQGPYGYTF
NA	TRBV2	TRBJ2-1	NA	TGTGCCAGCAGTGAACGGGGGAATGAGCAGTTCTTC	CASSERGNEQFF
NA	TRBV28	TRBJ1-5	TRBD1	TGTGCCAGCAGTTTATACAGGGGGCAAGGGCAGCCCCAGCATTTT	CASSLYRGQGQPQHF
once	TRBV6-5	TRBJ1-2	TRBD1	TGTGCCAGCAGTTTAACAGGGCCTTCGGGACAGGGGAGCTTC	CASSLTGPSGQGSF
few	TRBV11-1	TRBJ2-6	NA	TGTGCCAGCAGCTCTCGTAGGGGCTCTGGGGCCAACGTCCTGACTTTC	CASSSRRGSGANVLTF
NA	TRBV5-8	TRBJ2-3	TRBD2	TGTGCCAGCAGTGCTAGCGGGGGTAGCACAGATACGCAGTATTTT	CASSASGGSTDTQYF